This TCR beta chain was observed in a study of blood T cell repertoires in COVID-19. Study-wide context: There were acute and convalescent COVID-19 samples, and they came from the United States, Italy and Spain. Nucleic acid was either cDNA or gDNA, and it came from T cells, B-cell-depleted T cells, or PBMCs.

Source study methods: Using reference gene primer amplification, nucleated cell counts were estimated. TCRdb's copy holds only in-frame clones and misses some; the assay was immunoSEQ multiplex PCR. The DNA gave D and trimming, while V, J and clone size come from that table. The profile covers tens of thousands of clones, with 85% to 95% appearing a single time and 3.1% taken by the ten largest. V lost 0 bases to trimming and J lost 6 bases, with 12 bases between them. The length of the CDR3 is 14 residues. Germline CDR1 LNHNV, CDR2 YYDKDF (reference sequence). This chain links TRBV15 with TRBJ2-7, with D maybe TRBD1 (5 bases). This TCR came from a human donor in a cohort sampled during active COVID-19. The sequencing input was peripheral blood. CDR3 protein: CATSRDHTGGEQYF. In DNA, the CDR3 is TGTGCCACCAGCAGAGATCACACAGGTGGCGAGCAGTACTTC.